This is a list of T cell receptor beta chains from one sample in a study of shared clonotypes between healthy human individuals. Method: immunoSEQ multiplex PCR; TCRdb's copy keeps in-frame clones and lacks some. The sample has roughly 2 million clones; roughly 95% are singletons. Sequencing was done on a sample of naive CD4+ T cells sorted from blood. The receptors originated from a man younger than 30 in good health. CDR3s include the opening cysteine and the closing phenylalanine or tryptophan. The D gene is left open where the match is weak. Clone size appears in some rows only: once, few, many, or a class for an expanded clone.

cdr3_nt	cdr3_aa	v_call	j_call	d_call	clone_size
TGTGCCAGCTCACCAGGCAGGGTAGGAGAAAAACTGTTTTTT	CASSPGRVGEKLFF	TRBV18	TRBJ1-4	.	.
TGTGCCAGCAGGGACCGGGACAGGGGGAACTACGAGCAGTACTTC	CASRDRDRGNYEQYF	TRBV2	TRBJ2-7	TRBD1	few
TGTGCCAGCAGCCGGTCACTTGATGGCTACACCTTC	CASSRSLDGYTF	TRBV14	TRBJ1-2	.	.
TGCGCCAGCAGCCAGGGGACCCAAGGGATGTATGAGCAGTTCTTC	CASSQGTQGMYEQFF	TRBV4-1	TRBJ2-1	.	.
TGTGCCAGCAGTGAGCCAGGACTAGGACAAACCTCTAGGGATGAGCAGTTCTTC	CASSEPGLGQTSRDEQFF	TRBV25-1	TRBJ2-1	TRBD2	.
TGCGCCAGCAGCCAAGATTGGACAGGGAGGGGGGATACGCAGTATTTT	CASSQDWTGRGDTQYF	TRBV4-1	TRBJ2-3	.	.
TGTGCCAGCAGCTTAGATGGGGGATCGGATGGCTACACCTTC	CASSLDGGSDGYTF	TRBV7-9	TRBJ1-2	.	.
TGTGCCTGGAGTTCCGGCAGGTCTGGGCAGCCCCAGCATTTT	CAWSSGRSGQPQHF	TRBV30	TRBJ1-5	.	.
TGTGCTAGTGGTTTGAGCAGCTTCAATCAGCCCCAGCATTTT	CASGLSSFNQPQHF	TRBV12-5	TRBJ1-5	.	.
TGTGCCACCAGCAGGGGGGAGCTTCCCCCGAACACCGGGGAGCTGTTTTTT	CATSRGELPPNTGELFF	TRBV15	TRBJ2-2	.	.
TGTGCCAGCAGGTCACAGGGATTCTATGGCTACACCTTC	CASRSQGFYGYTF	TRBV7-2	TRBJ1-2	.	.
TGTGCCAGCAGCTTGGCCGGAGGGAGACAAGAGACCCAGTACTTC	CASSLAGGRQETQYF	TRBV5-4	TRBJ2-5	.	.
TGTGCCAGCAGTCCCGGGACAGGACAGCATCAGCCCCAGCATTTT	CASSPGTGQHQPQHF	TRBV27	TRBJ1-5	TRBD1	.
TGTGCCAGTAGTATAGAGCTAGCGGGGCCCACAGATACGCAGTATTTT	CASSIELAGPTDTQYF	TRBV19	TRBJ2-3	TRBD2	.
TGTGCCAGCAGCCGTCAGGGAACGTCTACCTACGAGCAGTACTTC	CASSRQGTSTYEQYF	TRBV5-4	TRBJ2-7	.	.
TGTGCCAGCACCCTATCGGAGGGGTATAATTCACCCCTCCACTTT	CASTLSEGYNSPLHF	TRBV11-2	TRBJ1-6	.	.
TGCGCCAGCAGCTTGGCCGAAGCAGTCTACGAGCAGTACTTC	CASSLAEAVYEQYF	TRBV5-1	TRBJ2-7	.	.
TGTGCCAGCAGTCCAAGGACAGCTGGCTATGGCTACACCTTC	CASSPRTAGYGYTF	TRBV6-6	TRBJ1-2	.	.
TGTGCCAGCAGCGTAGAGTCCGCGGGGACGAACACCGGGGAGCTGTTTTTT	CASSVESAGTNTGELFF	TRBV9	TRBJ2-2	.	.
TGTGCCAGCAGTGAAGCGTGGGTACAGAATATCTATGGCTACACCTTC	CASSEAWVQNIYGYTF	TRBV6-1	TRBJ1-2	.	.
TGTGCCAGCAGTTACACAGGGGCCTACGAGCAGTACTTC	CASSYTGAYEQYF	TRBV6-6	TRBJ2-7	TRBD1	.
TGTGCCAGCAGCTTAAGTGGTTTTGGTCTGCGTTCACCCCTCCACTTT	CASSLSGFGLRSPLHF	TRBV11-2	TRBJ1-6	.	.
TGCGCCAGCAGCTTGGGCCCGGGACTAGCGGGAAGTCCTTCCCACGAGCAGTACTTC	CASSLGPGLAGSPSHEQYF	TRBV5-1	TRBJ2-7	TRBD2	.
TGTGCCAGCGGCAGATGGACATCTGGGGCCAACGTCCTGACTTTC	CASGRWTSGANVLTF	TRBV6-5	TRBJ2-6	.	once
TGCGCCAGCAGCACCGGGACAGGAAGAGGGACTGAAGCTTTCTTT	CASSTGTGRGTEAFF	TRBV5-1	TRBJ1-1	TRBD1	.
TGTGCCAGCAGCTTATGGGGGCGGACCTCCTACGAGCAGTACTTC	CASSLWGRTSYEQYF	TRBV7-2	TRBJ2-7	.	.
TGCGCCAGCAGCGAAGCGGGGGGCCTCCCAGATACGCAGTATTTT	CASSEAGGLPDTQYF	TRBV5-1	TRBJ2-3	TRBD2	.
TGCGCCAGCAGCGTTGAATTTGTCCCGAGGTACGAGCAGTACTTC	CASSVEFVPRYEQYF	TRBV5-1	TRBJ2-7	.	.
TGCGCCAGCAGCCAAGGACAGGGGTGGGGTGAGGAGCAGTACTTC	CASSQGQGWGEEQYF	TRBV4-3	TRBJ2-7	TRBD1	.
TGTGCCAGCAGCCTCCAGGGGAGTGGCGGGGAGCTGTTTTTT	CASSLQGSGGELFF	TRBV11-3	TRBJ2-2	.	.
TGTGCCAGCAGCGACACAGGGAGGCTTGGCTATGGCTACACCTTC	CASSDTGRLGYGYTF	TRBV9	TRBJ1-2	.	.
TGTGCCAGCTCACCTCCGACAGGGGCCCCCACCGGGGAGCTGTTTTTT	CASSPPTGAPTGELFF	TRBV18	TRBJ2-2	TRBD1	.
TGTGCCAGCGGGGTGGGTGAAGAGACCCAGTACTTC	CASGVGEETQYF	TRBV9	TRBJ2-5	.	.
TGTGCCAGCAGCGTAGCCAGCAGCTCCTATAATTCACCCCTCCACTTT	CASSVASSSYNSPLHF	TRBV9	TRBJ1-6	.	.
TGTGCCAGCAGCTTAACCGGGACTAGCTGGTCAGATACGCAGTATTTT	CASSLTGTSWSDTQYF	TRBV7-2	TRBJ2-3	TRBD2	.
TGTGCCACCAGCAGAGATTCACGCCCCACTGAAGCTTTCTTT	CATSRDSRPTEAFF	TRBV15	TRBJ1-1	.	.
TGCGCCAGCGGCCGGGAGCTCTACTACGAGCAGTACTTC	CASGRELYYEQYF	TRBV5-1	TRBJ2-7	.	.
TGTGCCAGCAGTCCCTTAAGGGGGGGGAGCTACGAGCAGTACTTC	CASSPLRGGSYEQYF	TRBV6-6	TRBJ2-7	.	.
TGTGCCAGCAGTTTTAGGGCGGGGATAAATGAGCAGTTCTTC	CASSFRAGINEQFF	TRBV28	TRBJ2-1	.	once
TGCAGCGTTGATGAGGGGGTAGCTTTCTTT	CSVDEGVAFF	TRBV29-1	TRBJ1-1	.	.
TGTGCCAGCTTACCGAGGGGGCGGTACACCGGGGAGCTGTTTTTT	CASLPRGRYTGELFF	TRBV5-8	TRBJ2-2	TRBD1	.
TGCAGCTGGGGGGGGAGGGCCGGTTACAATGAGCAGTTCTTC	CSWGGRAGYNEQFF	TRBV29-1	TRBJ2-1	TRBD2	.
TGTGCCATCAGTGAGTCGGGACAGGGGAACACCGGGGAGCTGTTTTTT	CAISESGQGNTGELFF	TRBV10-3	TRBJ2-2	TRBD1	.
TGCGCCAGCAGCGATTGGACAGTAGGTGGTGAGCAGTACTTC	CASSDWTVGGEQYF	TRBV5-1	TRBJ2-7	.	.
TGTGCCAGCAGCTTAGCTGGGACTTACAATGAGCAGTTCTTC	CASSLAGTYNEQFF	TRBV7-9	TRBJ2-1	.	.
TGTGCCAGCACTTTCTGGACGGACTCCTACGAGCAGTACTTC	CASTFWTDSYEQYF	TRBV27	TRBJ2-7	.	.
TGTGCCAGCTCAACCCCGGGACAGGGTATCTCCAACGAGCAGTACTTC	CASSTPGQGISNEQYF	TRBV18	TRBJ2-7	TRBD1	.
TGTGCCAGCAGCTCGACAGGGAACACTGAAGCTTTCTTT	CASSSTGNTEAFF	TRBV7-2	TRBJ1-1	.	.
TGTGCCAGCAGCTTATCCAGGACTATCCAAGAGACCCAGTACTTC	CASSLSRTIQETQYF	TRBV7-2	TRBJ2-5	.	.
TGCGCCAGCAGCGTCCGACAGGGGTCGAATGGCTACACCTTC	CASSVRQGSNGYTF	TRBV4-1	TRBJ1-2	TRBD1	.
TGTGCCAGCAGTGAGGACAGGATTCCTACTCAGCCCCAGCATTTT	CASSEDRIPTQPQHF	TRBV2	TRBJ1-5	TRBD1	.
TGTGCCAGCAGCGGAGACAGGGGTTCACCCCTCCACTTT	CASSGDRGSPLHF	TRBV7-8	TRBJ1-6	TRBD1	.
TGTGCCAGCAGCTTGGCGGCACTAGCGGGAAAAGAGACCCAGTACTTC	CASSLAALAGKETQYF	TRBV5-4	TRBJ2-5	TRBD2	.
TGTGCCAGCAGCGCGTTACAGGGGCAGGCCTACGAGCAGTACTTC	CASSALQGQAYEQYF	TRBV11-2	TRBJ2-7	TRBD1	.